This passage covers 18 T cell receptor beta chains from one sample sequenced in a study of blood T cell repertoires in COVID-19. Measured with immunoSEQ multiplex PCR; TCRdb has only the in-frame clones, and not every one. The data show fewer than 120,000 clones, roughly 76% seen once. The specimen sequenced was peripheral blood. The origin of the receptors is a woman between 55 and 75 years old with acute or convalescent COVID-19.

The genes are TRBV11-3 and TRBJ2-3; 9 bases align to TRBD2. CDR1 is SGHNT, CDR2 YENEEA, per germline. The CDR3 spans 16 residues. V dropped 5 bases and J dropped 3; count of bases not matched to a gene: 9. Here the CDR3 reads CASSPRGGLATDTQYF. The CDR3 nucleotides read TGTGCCAGCAGCCCAAGGGGCGGACTAGCGACAGATACGCAGTATTTT.

There are a few counts of this clone. This sequence joins TRBV2 and TRBJ1-5; 7 nucleotides agree with TRBD1. The CDR3 spans 13 residues. Germline V lookup: CDR1 SNHLY, CDR2 FYNNEI. V shed 6 bases, J shed 6 bases, and the junction held 5 bases outside the gene matches. CDR3 DNA sequence: TGTGCCAGCAGCCAGGACAGGTTTCAGCCCCAGCATTTT. Protein sequence: CASSQDRFQPQHF.

This clone was detected a few times. The chain uses TRBV29-1 and TRBJ1-3; 7 bases fit TRBD1. The CDR3 covers 13 residues. The J segment lost 5 bases and the V segment lost 7 bases, leaving 8 bases of the junction unmatched. The germline V gene encodes CDR1 SQVTM and CDR2 ANQGSEA. In nucleotides, the CDR3 is TGCAGCGCCGAGGGGGCTGGTAGAAACACCATATATTTT. This encodes CSAEGAGRNTIYF.

The chain has TRBV7-3 and TRBJ2-7; D gene ambiguous. The CDR3 runs to 13 residues. Germline assignment: CDR1 SGHTA and CDR2 FQGTGA. Trimming took 5 bases from V and 7 from J, leaving 15 bases between them. CDR3 DNA: TGTGCCAGCAGCCCCCGCAACGATCGGGAGCAGTACTTC. Encoded protein: CASSPRNDREQYF.

This clone was picked up a small number of times. The CDR3 sequence: CATSTGSNEKLFF. DNA of the CDR3: TGTGCCACTTCGACAGGGAGTAATGAAAAACTGTTTTTT. This rearrangement joins TRBV19 to TRBJ1-4; 7 nucleotides line up with TRBD1. This CDR3 has 13 residues. Per the germline V gene, CDR1 is LNHDA and CDR2 is SQIVND (reference sequence). J gave up 4 bases and V 10 bases, and 6 bases lay outside the gene matches. Looking up the rest from reference TRBV19 and TRBJ1-4 gives the full variable domain: DGGITQSPKYLFRKEGQNVTLSCEQNLNHDAMYWYRQDPGQGLRLIYYSQIVNDFQKGDIAEGYSVSREKKESFPLTVTSAQKNPTAFYLCATSTGSNEKLFFGSGTQLSVL.

The V and J genes are TRBV19 and TRBJ2-2; D remains ambiguous. The V end was cut by 10 bases, the J end by 6 bases, with 12 bases between. The CDR3 extends over 12 amino acids. Germline values: CDR1 LNHDA, CDR2 SQIVND (reference sequence). This chain's CDR3 is CATNTASGELFF. The DNA for the CDR3 is TGTGCCACAAATACAGCCTCCGGGGAGCTGTTTTTT.

The J gene is TRBJ1-1, the V gene TRBV9; 7 bases agree with TRBD1. The CDR3 totals 14 residues. Germline lookup yields CDR1 SGDLS and CDR2 YYNGEE. With V trimmed by 0 bases and J by 4 bases, 3 bases remained unmatched. The CDR3 sequence is CASSVVQGGTEAFF. Written as DNA, the CDR3 is TGTGCCAGCAGCGTAGTTCAGGGGGGCACTGAAGCTTTCTTT.

The chain carries TRBV7-8 and TRBJ1-1; TRBD1 aligns across 7 bases. The CDR3 contains 15 residues. Germline CDR1 reads SGHVS; CDR2 reads FQNEAQ. Unmatched junction bases numbered 6, after V lost 5 bases and J lost 0 bases. The CDR3 DNA reads TGTGCCAGCAGCCGACAGGGTCGAATGAACACTGAAGCTTTCTTT. This gives the protein CASSRQGRMNTEAFF.

The chain joins TRBV7-9 to TRBJ2-1; D might be TRBD2 (6 bases). Per germline, CDR1 SEHNR and CDR2 FQNEAQ (reference sequence). The CDR3 runs to 14 residues. V was shortened by 8 bases and J by 9 bases, with 20 bases between the two germline ends. In nucleotides, the CDR3 is TGTGCCAGCCACCACTCGGGCGGGGCGGGTGAGCAGTTCTTC. Amino acids: CASHHSGGAGEQFF.

The chain uses TRBV7-8 and TRBJ2-5; unclear D gene. The CDR3 extends over 15 amino acids. Germline values: CDR1 SGHVS, CDR2 FQNEAQ. Trimming removed 2 bases at V and 2 bases at J, with 12 bases between. The chain's CDR3 is CASSLQRVRQETQYF. CDR3 bases: TGTGCCAGCAGCTTACAGCGTGTTCGACAAGAGACCCAGTACTTC.

The genes are TRBV21-1 and TRBJ2-7; the table's D gene call, TRBD2, was not cross checked with the DNA. TRBV21-1 is noted as a pseudogene. This CDR3 spans 17 amino acids. CDR3 in DNA: TGTGCCAGCAGCAAAGGCGGTCTTGAAGATGGGTTTCCCGAGCAGTACTTC. Translated, it gives CASSKGGLEDGFPEQYF.

This chain joins TRBV5-1 and TRBJ2-2; no definite D call. With 1 base removed from V and 1 base from J, the gap between germline ends came to 5 bases. The CDR3 consists of 14 residues. Germline V gene lookup returns CDR1 SGHRS and CDR2 YFSETQ. The CDR3 coding sequence is TGCGCCAGCAGCTTGATAGAGAACACCGGGGAGCTGTTTTTT. It translates to CASSLIENTGELFF.

The gene calls are TRBV10-3 and TRBJ2-3, with TRBD1 identical over 7 bases. The CDR3 covers 13 residues. Germline loops: CDR1 ENHRY, CDR2 SYGVKD. Germline trimming cut 7 bases from V and 1 base from J; bases unmatched to any gene: 2. The CDR3, as DNA: TGTGCCATCAATGGACAGGGCACAGATACGCAGTATTTT. This codes for CAINGQGTDTQYF.

J is TRBJ2-1 and V is TRBV20-1, with 9 bases aligning to TRBD1. In germline, CDR1 is DFQATT, CDR2 SNEGSKA (reference sequence). After removal of 3 bases from V and 6 bases from J, the junction contained 3 bases not matched to a gene. The CDR3 loop spans 13 amino acids. The CDR3: CSASSDRGNEQFF. The CDR3 region has the DNA TGCAGTGCTAGTTCGGACAGGGGCAATGAGCAGTTCTTC.

The V call is TRBV2, the J call TRBJ1-1; D is unresolved. Germline CDR1 and CDR2: SNHLY and FYNNEI. This CDR3 contains 15 residues. V dropped 6 bases and J dropped 1 base, with 15 bases sitting between them. CDR3 sequence (DNA): TGTGCCAGCAGCCCCCGGGTCACTAGGAACACTGAAGCTTTCTTT. Translated, it gives CASSPRVTRNTEAFF.

The V and J genes are TRBV18 and TRBJ1-2; unclear D gene. The CDR3 has 15 residues. Germline CDR1 KGHSH, CDR2 LQKENI. The germline V and J ends were trimmed by 3 bases and 5 bases, with 16 bases remaining between them. CDR3: CASSPESLAQYGYTF. The CDR3 coding sequence is TGTGCCAGCTCACCGGAGTCGTTAGCTCAGTATGGCTACACCTTC.

The chain is built from TRBV2 and TRBJ1-1; D is ambiguous. Germline V gene lookup returns CDR1 SNHLY and CDR2 FYNNEI. The CDR3 contains 13 residues. The V and J ends lost 5 bases and 5 bases respectively, with 12 bases between them. The CDR3, as DNA: TGTGCCAGCAGTTTCATAGGAGGTACTGAAGCTTTCTTT. This translates into CASSFIGGTEAFF.

The V call is TRBV6-1, the J call TRBJ2-1; D is unresolved. The CDR3 is made up of 14 amino acids. Germline V gene sequence: CDR1 MNHNS, CDR2 SASEGT. V lost 3 bases, J lost 6 bases, and 12 bases lay in between. The CDR3 coding sequence is TGTGCCAGCAGTGATGGGTGGGCTCCCAATGAGCAGTTCTTC. Translating it yields CASSDGWAPNEQFF.